The 18 T cell receptor beta chains given below trace back to one sample, sequenced in a study of identical twins. TCRdb reprocessed the 5' RACE reads via MiXCR and lists one record per CDR3 protein. The top ten clones hold about 0.93% of a sample with 500,000 to 600,000 distinct CDR3 sequences, 20% to 25% of them seen once. This same sample was also taken into another study, of T cells expressing NK-cell markers.

The sequenced material came from CD4+ T cells sorted from blood. These receptors originate from a woman aged 18-30 years in good health.

This clonotype was seen a handful of times. The chain's CDR3 is CASRRGTANTGELFF. CDR3 nucleotide sequence: TGCGCCAGCAGAAGGGGCACAGCGAACACCGGGGAGCTGTTTTTT. J is TRBJ2-2 and V is TRBV5-1; a weak D match, TRBD1 (5 bases). Germline-derived CDR1 and CDR2 are SGHRS and YFSETQ. V shed 5 bases and J shed 0 bases, with 11 bases lying between them. This CDR3 is built from 15 residues.

The V and J genes are TRBV3-1 and TRBJ2-3; the D gene is possibly TRBD2 (6 bases). CDR1 and CDR2 from the germline V gene are LGHDT and YNNKEL (reference sequence). V lost 2 bases, J lost 6 bases, and 21 bases lay in between. The CDR3 covers 17 residues. The CDR3 protein is CASSQSGTRREKDTQYF. Here the CDR3 DNA reads TGTGCCAGCAGCCAAAGCGGTACTAGACGGGAGAAGGATACGCAGTATTTT.

This clonotype has just a few counts. The rearrangement joins TRBV20-1 to TRBJ2-7, with D tentatively TRBD1 or TRBD2 (5 bases each). Trimming cost V 0 bases and J 6 bases, with 15 bases left between them. The CDR3 runs to 14 residues. Germline loops: CDR1 DFQATT, CDR2 SNEGSKA (reference sequence). The CDR3 sequence: CSARDGLGRSEQYF. In DNA, the CDR3 is TGCAGTGCTAGAGATGGACTGGGGCGCAGCGAGCAGTACTTC.

The V gene is TRBV6-6, the J gene TRBJ1-1; D ambiguous. The CDR3 runs 13 residues. The germline CDR1 and CDR2 sequences are MNHNY and SVGAGI (reference sequence). The V end was cut by 5 bases, the J end by 7 bases, with 14 bases between. The CDR3 is CASSLFGRGEAFF. The CDR3 coding sequence is TGTGCCAGCAGTCTTTTTGGGAGAGGTGAAGCTTTCTTT.

As regards this clonotype: It may be a read error: a sequence one base away is much more abundant. The rearrangement joins TRBV5-1 to TRBJ2-5; 7 nucleotides line up with TRBD1. The CDR3 consists of 13 residues. The V gene end was trimmed by 3 bases and the J gene end by 5 bases; junction bases not matched to a gene: 4. Germline V gene data show CDR1 as SGHRS and CDR2 as YFSETQ. CDR3 DNA: TGCGCCAGCAGCTCCGACAGGGTGGAGACCCAGTACTTC. This sequence encodes CASSSDRVETQYF.

The rearrangement uses TRBV11-2 and TRBJ1-1, with D perhaps matching TRBD1 (6 bases). Germline V gives CDR1 SGHAT, CDR2 FQNNGV. This CDR3 spans 14 amino acids. Trimming removed 9 bases from V and 1 base from J, with 15 bases in between. Here the CDR3 DNA reads TGTGCCAGTGATTACAGGGTTGGGAACACTGAAGCTTTCTTT. It specifies CASDYRVGNTEAFF. The complete variable domain, with remaining parts taken from reference TRBV11-2 and TRBJ1-1, reads EAGVAQSPRYKIIEKRQSVAFWCNPISGHATLYWYQQILGQGPKLLIQFQNNGVVDDSQLPKDRFSAERLKGVDSTLKIQPAKLEDSAVYLCASDYRVGNTEAFFGQGTRLTVV.

This clonotype was observed a handful of times. The V call is TRBV7-9, the J call TRBJ2-1; D unresolved. V shed 3 bases and J shed 9 bases, with 9 bases lying between them. The CDR3 extends over 12 amino acids. Looked up from germline, CDR1 is SEHNR and CDR2 is FQNEAQ (reference sequence). The chain's CDR3 is CASSFKWREQFF. DNA for the CDR3: TGTGCCAGCAGCTTTAAATGGCGTGAGCAGTTCTTC.

This clonotype was detected only a few times. The chain is built from TRBV7-2 and TRBJ1-1; a possible D gene is TRBD1 (6 bases). Trimming removed 4 bases at V and 1 base at J, with 13 bases between. CDR1 and CDR2 (germline): SGHTA, FQGNSA. This CDR3 comprises 15 residues. CDR3 loop: CASSYSGTTNTEAFF. CDR3 in DNA: TGTGCCAGCAGCTACTCCGGGACAACGAACACTGAAGCTTTCTTT.

The rearrangement joins TRBV23-1 to TRBJ1-6; TRBD1 aligns across 10 bases. TRBV23-1 is an ORF, and what it does is uncertain. J gave up 0 bases and V 3 bases, and 5 bases lay outside the gene matches. The CDR3 covers 18 residues. CDR3 residues: CASSQPRTGGSYNSPLHF. CDR3 sequence (DNA): TGCGCCAGCAGTCAGCCCCGGACAGGGGGCTCCTATAATTCACCCCTCCACTTT.

This chain connects TRBV7-3 to TRBJ1-6; unclear D gene. The CDR3 length is 13 residues. Germline CDR1 and CDR2: SGHTA and FQGTGA. Between the trimmed V and J ends, which lost 2 bases and 6 bases, there was a span of 5 bases. This CDR3 is CASSLQRNSPLHF. The CDR3 DNA reads TGTGCCAGCAGCTTACAACGTAATTCACCCCTCCACTTT.

The V and J genes are TRBV12-3 or TRBV12-4 and TRBJ2-3; 7 bases line up with TRBD2. This CDR3 spans 16 amino acids. The J segment lost 0 bases and the V segment lost 7 bases, leaving 10 bases of the junction unmatched. The CDR3 spells CASNAVGTTSTDTQYF. The CDR3 DNA is TGTGCCAGCAACGCCGTCGGGACTACTAGCACAGATACGCAGTATTTT.

This chain joins TRBV10-3 and TRBJ2-7; D gene uncertain. The CDR3 covers 12 residues. V was cut by 2 bases and J by 5 bases, with 7 bases left in between. Germline assignment: CDR1 ENHRY and CDR2 SYGVKD. CDR3 nucleotides: TGTGCCATCAGTGAGAGGGTCCACGAGCAGTACTTC. The encoded protein is CAISERVHEQYF.

This clonotype came up a few times. The V gene is TRBV5-4, the J gene TRBJ2-5; the match to TRBD1 covers 7 bases. Per the germline V gene, CDR1 is SGHNT and CDR2 is YYREEE (reference sequence). With V trimmed by 1 base and J by 5 bases, 8 bases remained unmatched. The CDR3 runs 15 residues. The CDR3 sequence is CASSLPMGQTETQYF. The CDR3 coding sequence is TGTGCCAGCAGCTTGCCCATGGGACAGACGGAGACCCAGTACTTC. Based on the CDR3 plus reference TRBV5-4 and TRBJ2-5, the full variable domain is ETGVTQSPTHLIKTRGQQVTLRCSSQSGHNTVSWYQQALGQGPQFIFQYYREEENGRGNFPPRFSGLQFPNYSSELNVNALELDDSALYLCASSLPMGQTETQYFGPGTRLLVL.

In this sample, this clonotype turned up many times. The chain links TRBV12-3 or TRBV12-4 to TRBJ2-3, with 8 nucleotides matching TRBD1. The V segment lost 2 bases and the J segment 5 bases; nucleotides outside the gene matches: 3. CDR3 length: 14 residues. This CDR3 is CASSLYTGGDTQYF. The CDR3 DNA reads TGTGCCAGCAGTTTATACACAGGGGGAGATACGCAGTATTTT.

The chain is built from TRBV20-1 and TRBJ1-2; 8 bases line up with TRBD1. The CDR3 is 14 amino acids. J lost 1 base, V lost 6 bases, and 7 bases had no gene match. Per the germline V gene, CDR1 is DFQATT and CDR2 is SNEGSKA (reference sequence). CDR3 residues: CSAEGQGLNYGYTF. CDR3 DNA sequence: TGCAGTGCAGAAGGACAGGGTCTTAACTATGGCTACACCTTC.

At least ten counts were recorded for this clonotype. This sequence joins TRBV10-3 and TRBJ1-5; TRBD1 matches 8 bases. Germline V CDR1 and CDR2: ENHRY, SYGVKD. The CDR3 is 15 amino acids. V lost 4 bases and J lost 6; bases outside the gene matches: 8. CDR3 amino acids: CAISGMDRAGQPQHF. CDR3 sequence (DNA): TGTGCCATCAGTGGGATGGACAGGGCGGGTCAGCCCCAGCATTTT.

The rearrangement joins TRBV4-1 to TRBJ2-4, with D possibly matching TRBD1 (6 bases). Germline loops: CDR1 MGHRA, CDR2 YSYEKL. There are 15 residues in the CDR3. Trimming cost V 2 bases and J 4 bases, with 12 bases left between them. In DNA, the CDR3 is TGCGCCAGCAGCCAAATAGGTACAGGGAAAAACATTCAGTACTTC. It encodes CASSQIGTGKNIQYF.

For the CDR3, the DNA is TGTGCCAGCTCTCGGACTAGCGCTAACAATGAGCAGTTCTTC. This codes for CASSRTSANNEQFF. The rearrangement uses TRBV12-3 or TRBV12-4 and TRBJ2-1; 9 nucleotides line up with TRBD2. V trimming: 8 bases; J trimming: 5 bases; junction bases outside the gene matches: 7. This CDR3 is 14 amino acids long.